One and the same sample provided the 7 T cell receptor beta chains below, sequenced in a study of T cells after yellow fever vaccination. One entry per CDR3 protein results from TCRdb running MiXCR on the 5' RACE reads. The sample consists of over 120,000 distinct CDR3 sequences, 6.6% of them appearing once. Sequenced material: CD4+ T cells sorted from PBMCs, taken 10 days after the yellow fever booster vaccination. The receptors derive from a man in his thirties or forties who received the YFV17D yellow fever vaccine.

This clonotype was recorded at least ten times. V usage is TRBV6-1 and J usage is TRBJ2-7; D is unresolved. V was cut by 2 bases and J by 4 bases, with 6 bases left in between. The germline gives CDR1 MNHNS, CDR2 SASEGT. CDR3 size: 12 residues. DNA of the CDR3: TGTGCCAGCAGTGAATACGGTTACGAGCAGTACTTC. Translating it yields CASSEYGYEQYF.

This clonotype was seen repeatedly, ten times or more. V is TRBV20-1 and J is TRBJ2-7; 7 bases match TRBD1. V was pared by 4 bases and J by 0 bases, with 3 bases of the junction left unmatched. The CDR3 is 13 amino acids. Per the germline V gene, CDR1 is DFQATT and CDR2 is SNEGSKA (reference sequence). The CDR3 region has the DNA TGCAGTGCTATCCGGGACAGCTCCTACGAGCAGTACTTC. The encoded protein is CSAIRDSSYEQYF.

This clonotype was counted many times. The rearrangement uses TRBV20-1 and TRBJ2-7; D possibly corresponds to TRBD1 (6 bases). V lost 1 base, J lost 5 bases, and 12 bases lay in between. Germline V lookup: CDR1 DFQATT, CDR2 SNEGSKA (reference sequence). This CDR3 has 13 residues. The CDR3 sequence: CSARAGGRDEQYF. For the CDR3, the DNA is TGCAGTGCTAGAGCTGGGGGCCGGGACGAGCAGTACTTC.

CDR3 residues: CASSLEPAPRGEQYF. CDR3 DNA: TGCGCCAGCAGCTTGGAGCCCGCTCCAAGGGGGGAGCAGTACTTC. The chain carries TRBV5-1 and TRBJ2-7; D perhaps matches TRBD1 (6 bases). Germline V lookup: CDR1 SGHRS, CDR2 YFSETQ. The CDR3 sequence is 15 residues long. V lost 0 bases and J 7 bases, leaving 17 bases between the germline ends.

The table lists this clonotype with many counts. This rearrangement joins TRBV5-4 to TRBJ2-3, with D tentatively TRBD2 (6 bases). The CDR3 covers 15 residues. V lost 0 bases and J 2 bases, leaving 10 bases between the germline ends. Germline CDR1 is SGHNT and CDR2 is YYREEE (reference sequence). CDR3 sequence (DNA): TGTGCCAGCAGCTTGGGGGGAGGAGACACAGATACGCAGTATTTT. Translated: CASSLGGGDTDTQYF.

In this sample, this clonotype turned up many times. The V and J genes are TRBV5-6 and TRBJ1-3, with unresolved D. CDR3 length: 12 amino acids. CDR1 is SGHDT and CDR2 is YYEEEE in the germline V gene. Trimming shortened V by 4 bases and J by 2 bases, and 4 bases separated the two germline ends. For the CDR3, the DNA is TGTGCCAGCAGCCGGACTGGAAACACCATATATTTT. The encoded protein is CASSRTGNTIYF. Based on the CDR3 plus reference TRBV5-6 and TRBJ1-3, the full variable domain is DAGVTQSPTHLIKTRGQQVTLRCSPKSGHDTVSWYQQALGQGPQFIFQYYEEEERQRGNFPDRFSGHQFPNYSSELNVNALLLGDSALYLCASSRTGNTIYFGEGSWLTVV.

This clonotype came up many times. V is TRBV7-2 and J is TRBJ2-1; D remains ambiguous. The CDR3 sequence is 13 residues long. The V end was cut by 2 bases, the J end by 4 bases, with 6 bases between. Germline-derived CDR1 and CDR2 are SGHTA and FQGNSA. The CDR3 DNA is TGTGCCAGCAGCTTATCCAGATACAATGAGCAGTTCTTC. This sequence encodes CASSLSRYNEQFF.